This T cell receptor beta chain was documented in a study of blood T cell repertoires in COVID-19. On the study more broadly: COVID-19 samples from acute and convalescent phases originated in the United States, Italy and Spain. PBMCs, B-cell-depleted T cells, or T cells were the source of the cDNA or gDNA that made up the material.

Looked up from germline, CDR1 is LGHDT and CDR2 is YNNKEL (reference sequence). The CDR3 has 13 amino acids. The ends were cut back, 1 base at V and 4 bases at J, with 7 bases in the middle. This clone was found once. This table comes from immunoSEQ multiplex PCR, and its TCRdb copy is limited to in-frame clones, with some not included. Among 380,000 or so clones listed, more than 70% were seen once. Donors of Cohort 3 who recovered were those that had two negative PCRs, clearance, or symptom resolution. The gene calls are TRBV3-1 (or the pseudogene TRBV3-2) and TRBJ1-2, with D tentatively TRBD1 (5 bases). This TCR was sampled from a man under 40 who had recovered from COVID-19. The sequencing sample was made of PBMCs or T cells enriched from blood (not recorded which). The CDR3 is CASSQGGTYGYTF. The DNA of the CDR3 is TGTGCCAGCAGCCAAGGCGGGACCTATGGCTACACCTTC.